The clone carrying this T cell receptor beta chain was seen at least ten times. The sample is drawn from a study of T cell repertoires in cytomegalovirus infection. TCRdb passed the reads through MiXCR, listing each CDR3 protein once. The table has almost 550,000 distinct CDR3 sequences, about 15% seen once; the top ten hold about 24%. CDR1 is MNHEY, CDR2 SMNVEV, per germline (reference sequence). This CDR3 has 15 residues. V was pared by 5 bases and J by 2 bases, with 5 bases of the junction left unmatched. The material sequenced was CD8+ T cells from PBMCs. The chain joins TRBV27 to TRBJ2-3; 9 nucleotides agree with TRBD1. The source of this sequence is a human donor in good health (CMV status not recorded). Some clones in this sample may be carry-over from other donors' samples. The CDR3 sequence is CASSPRDRVTDTQYF. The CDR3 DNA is TGTGCCAGCAGTCCCCGGGACAGGGTCACAGATACGCAGTATTTT.